This T cell receptor (beta chain) derives from a study of molecular identifiers for immune sequencing clone quantification. Study outcomes and limitations: Clones with over 20 RNA copies captured over 97% of effector molecules but under 1% of naive ones.

Methods described previously, with TCR primers listed, were used for bulk TCR libraries. TCRdb re-called the PCR reads with MiXCR, one entry per CDR3 protein. The profile shows roughly 93,000 distinct CDR3 sequences, roughly 19% of them singletons. In this sample, this clonotype turned up many times. As yet, its antigen is unknown. The sequence came from a human donor in good health. Some libraries in this study had Jurkat cell RNA spiked in. Sequencing was done on a sample of naive CD8+ T cells from blood, with Jurkat cell RNA spiked in. Described subset: FACS-sorted CD8+CD4-CCR7+CD45RA+ naive T cells.

The CDR3 bases are TGTGCCAGCAGTTGGACAGGGTTTCAGCCCCAGCATTTT. Protein product: CASSWTGFQPQHF. The chain employs TRBV6-5 and TRBJ1-5, with 8 bases matching TRBD1. Per germline, CDR1 MNHEY and CDR2 SVGAGI. Germline trimming cut 4 bases from V and 6 bases from J; bases unmatched to any gene: 2. This CDR3 comprises 13 residues.